A selection of T cell receptor beta chains follows, all from one sample in a study of blood T cells in healthy people across ages. TCRdb processed the 5' RACE reads anew with MiXCR; each CDR3 protein has one entry. This table has 950,000 to 1,200,000 distinct CDR3 sequences, roughly two fifths appearing once. Source material: blood. All receptors come from a man younger than 35 in good health. CDR3s include the opening cysteine and the closing phenylalanine or tryptophan. D genes are given only for firm matches. Expanded clones get a size class; other rows say once, few or many, or leave the size out.

V	D	size	J	CDR3	DNA
TRBV6-2/TRBV6-3	-	-	TRBJ1-5	CATNDPGGNQPQHF	TGTGCCACCAACGATCCGGGAGGCAATCAGCCCCAGCATTTT
TRBV5-1	-	-	TRBJ2-1	CASSSQSFYNEQFF	TGCGCCAGCAGCTCCCAAAGCTTTTACAATGAACAGTTCTTC
TRBV7-2	-	-	TRBJ2-7	CASSLVVLSNEQYF	TGTGCCAGCAGCTTAGTGGTACTCAGCAACGAGCAGTACTTC
TRBV4-1	-	few	TRBJ2-7	CASSPPTGQGISYEQYF	TGCGCCAGCAGCCCCCCCACAGGGCAGGGGATTTCCTACGAGCAGTACTTC
TRBV12-3/TRBV12-4	-	-	TRBJ1-5	CASSQTGGGGNQPQHF	TGTGCCAGCAGTCAAACCGGGGGAGGGGGCAATCAGCCCCAGCATTTT
TRBV6-1	-	-	TRBJ1-5	CASGSAGIGNQPQHF	TGTGCCAGCGGGTCGGCAGGGATTGGCAATCAGCCCCAGCATTTT
TRBV20-1	-	few	TRBJ2-1	CSALEGDHSYNEQFF	TGCAGTGCCTTAGAGGGGGACCACTCCTACAATGAGCAGTTCTTC
TRBV12-3/TRBV12-4	-	-	TRBJ1-1	CASSPGGPAVGNTEAFF	TGTGCCAGCAGTCCGGGGGGCCCGGCAGTGGGGAACACTGAAGCTTTCTTT
TRBV12-3/TRBV12-4	-	-	TRBJ1-6	CASSLGQYSPLHF	TGTGCCAGCAGTCTAGGACAGTATTCACCCCTCCACTTT
TRBV7-9	-	-	TRBJ2-1	CASSQQISSYNEQFF	TGTGCCAGCAGCCAGCAAATAAGCTCCTACAATGAGCAGTTCTTC
TRBV7-2	-	-	TRBJ2-1	CASAQPNEQFF	TGTGCCAGCGCCCAACCCAATGAGCAGTTCTTC
TRBV5-1	TRBD1	few	TRBJ1-1	CASSQTGTLNTEAFF	TGCGCCAGCAGCCAGACAGGGACCCTGAACACTGAAGCTTTCTTT
TRBV20-1	-	few	TRBJ1-1	CSAPGLGGTEAFF	TGCAGTGCCCCAGGGTTGGGGGGGACTGAAGCTTTCTTT
TRBV7-9	-	-	TRBJ1-1	CASRGQSAEAFF	TGTGCCAGCCGAGGACAGTCGGCTGAAGCTTTCTTT
TRBV29-1	-	-	TRBJ1-1	CSVVGTLGTEAFF	TGCAGCGTTGTAGGTACCCTGGGGACTGAAGCTTTCTTT
TRBV5-1	-	-	TRBJ2-5	CASSLSPTDQETQYF	TGCGCCAGCAGCTTGTCTCCGACAGATCAAGAGACCCAGTACTTC
TRBV7-2	-	-	TRBJ2-7	CANSTYNEQYF	TGTGCCAACAGTACTTACAATGAGCAGTACTTC
TRBV12-3/TRBV12-4	TRBD1	-	TRBJ1-5	CASSQGQGVHQPQHF	TGTGCCAGCAGCCAAGGACAGGGGGTCCATCAGCCCCAGCATTTT
TRBV20-1	TRBD2	-	TRBJ2-3	CSARRPSGTTDTQYF	TGCAGTGCTAGACGCCCTAGCGGGACCACAGATACGCAGTATTTT
TRBV12-3/TRBV12-4	-	-	TRBJ2-4	CASSFGDIQYF	TGTGCCAGCAGTTTTGGGGACATTCAGTACTTC
TRBV6-1	-	-	TRBJ2-1	CASSENRMSSYNEQFF	TGTGCCAGCAGTGAAAACAGGATGAGCTCCTACAATGAGCAGTTCTTC
TRBV5-5	-	few	TRBJ1-1	CASSFGAEWTEAFF	TGTGCCAGCAGCTTCGGCGCCGAGTGGACTGAAGCTTTCTTT
TRBV11-2	-	few	TRBJ2-1	CASSSPARISEQFF	TGTGCCAGCAGCTCCCCGGCTAGGATCAGTGAGCAGTTCTTC
TRBV4-3	-	-	TRBJ2-1	CASSQPGDLGGKQFF	TGCGCCAGCAGCCAACCCGGGGACCTAGGGGGAAAGCAGTTCTTC
TRBV6-1	-	-	TRBJ1-1	CASRNPEAFF	TGTGCCAGCAGAAATCCTGAAGCTTTCTTT
TRBV20-1	-	-	TRBJ2-1	CSARSYNEQFF	TGCAGTGCTAGATCCTACAATGAGCAGTTCTTC
TRBV18	-	-	TRBJ2-1	CASTIQRGRREQFF	TGTGCCAGCACCATCCAGAGAGGACGCCGTGAGCAGTTCTTC
TRBV28	TRBD1	-	TRBJ2-7	CASSALGQGDYEQYF	TGTGCCAGCAGCGCCCTTGGACAGGGGGACTACGAGCAGTACTTC
TRBV7-2	-	-	TRBJ1-2	CASSQDGHYGYTF	TGTGCCAGCAGCCAGGACGGCCACTATGGCTACACCTTC
TRBV6-6	-	many	TRBJ2-3	CASSYRTDTQYF	TGTGCCAGCAGTTACAGGACAGATACGCAGTATTTT
TRBV6-2/TRBV6-3	-	-	TRBJ1-5	CASSYFGARPQHF	TGTGCCAGCAGTTATTTCGGCGCCAGGCCCCAGCATTTT
TRBV9	-	-	TRBJ2-3	CASSVGRTVITDTQYF	TGTGCCAGCAGCGTAGGAAGGACAGTTATCACAGATACGCAGTATTTT
TRBV12-3/TRBV12-4	-	-	TRBJ1-5	CASSFGERSQPQHF	TGTGCCAGCAGTTTTGGTGAGCGTTCCCAGCCCCAGCATTTT
TRBV12-3/TRBV12-4	TRBD1	-	TRBJ1-5	CASSLRGQGGNQPQHF	TGTGCCAGCAGTTTAAGGGGACAGGGGGGCAATCAGCCCCAGCATTTT
TRBV6-1	-	-	TRBJ2-3	CASRGGGQLSTDTQYF	TGTGCCAGCAGAGGGGGAGGGCAGCTATCCACAGATACGCAGTATTTT
TRBV7-2	-	-	TRBJ1-1	CASSDTRATTEAFF	TGTGCCAGCAGCGACACCAGGGCCACCACTGAAGCTTTCTTT
TRBV4-1	-	-	TRBJ1-2	CASSPTLGRTDFGYTF	TGCGCCAGCAGCCCTACCCTGGGACGGACAGACTTTGGCTACACCTTC
TRBV4-2	-	-	TRBJ1-2	CASSQEWSVPMGYTF	TGTGCCAGCAGCCAAGAGTGGTCTGTACCTATGGGCTACACCTTC
TRBV29-1	-	few	TRBJ2-7	CSVAGEYEQYF	TGCAGCGTTGCAGGGGAGTACGAGCAGTACTTC
TRBV25-1	-	-	TRBJ2-7	CASFGSPYNEQYF	TGTGCCAGCTTCGGCAGCCCGTACAATGAGCAGTACTTC
TRBV20-1	TRBD1	-	TRBJ1-1	CSAESPDRASEAFF	TGCAGTGCTGAATCTCCCGACAGGGCATCTGAAGCTTTCTTT
TRBV4-3	-	many	TRBJ2-3	CASSQVMSDTQYF	TGCGCCAGCAGCCAAGTCATGAGTGATACGCAGTATTTT
TRBV3-1	-	-	TRBJ2-3	CDSSQSNTQYF	TGTGACAGCAGCCAGTCCAATACGCAGTATTTT
TRBV29-1	-	few	TRBJ2-3	CSAHPGLPPKRDTQYF	TGCAGCGCCCACCCGGGACTGCCTCCAAAAAGGGATACGCAGTATTTT
TRBV6-5	TRBD1	-	TRBJ1-2	CASSYGQGAYGYTF	TGTGCCAGCAGCTACGGACAGGGTGCCTATGGCTACACCTTC
TRBV24-1	-	-	TRBJ2-5	CATSDYPEATQYF	TGTGCCACCAGTGATTACCCCGAAGCGACCCAGTACTTC
TRBV12-3/TRBV12-4	TRBD1	few	TRBJ1-2	CASSPLDRGGYGYTF	TGTGCCAGCAGTCCGTTGGACAGGGGGGGCTATGGCTACACCTTC
TRBV3-1	-	few	TRBJ2-3	CASSRRGSSTDTQYF	TGTGCCAGCAGCCGCCGGGGGAGCAGCACAGATACGCAGTATTTT